These 15 T cell receptor beta chains were sequenced from one sample in a study of early T cells in non-severe SARS-CoV-2 infection. Using its own MiXCR run on the 5' RACE reads, TCRdb lists one record per CDR3 protein. The data show tens of thousands of distinct CDR3 sequences, with 3.5% to 5% seen just once and roughly 5.9% held by the top ten. Material: whole blood. These receptor sequences come from an adult who was a healthcare worker with PCR-confirmed SARS-CoV-2 infection or an uninfected control (not recorded which).

This clonotype was found many times. The chain links TRBV28 to TRBJ1-1; no reliable D call. V dropped 2 bases and J dropped 2 bases, with 9 bases sitting between them. Germline loops: CDR1 MDHEN, CDR2 SYDVKM. The CDR3 spans 14 residues. CDR3 amino acids: CASSLLPGNTEAFF. Written as DNA, the CDR3 is TGTGCCAGCAGTTTACTTCCGGGAAACACTGAAGCTTTCTTT.

In its sample, this clonotype is medium-sized (0.01 to 0.1%). The chain links TRBV5-6 to TRBJ2-5; TRBD1 matches at 7 bases. V lost 0 bases and J lost 3; bases outside the gene matches: 2. Germline V gives CDR1 SGHDT, CDR2 YYEEEE. The CDR3 length is 14 residues. The CDR3 region has the DNA TGTGCCAGCAGCTTGGGCAGGGGGAAAGAGACCCAGTACTTC. Protein: CASSLGRGKETQYF.

This clonotype was seen at least ten times. J is TRBJ1-4 and V is TRBV5-1; TRBD1 aligns across 7 bases. Germline V gene lookup returns CDR1 SGHRS and CDR2 YFSETQ. Unmatched junction bases numbered 6, after V lost 6 bases and J lost 4 bases. CDR3 size: 14 residues. The CDR3 nucleotides read TGCGCCAGCAATCCGGGACAGCGTAATGAAAAACTGTTTTTT. Its translation is CASNPGQRNEKLFF.

This clonotype was seen at least ten times. The J gene is TRBJ2-1, the V gene TRBV10-1; D gene uncertain. The ends were cut back, 4 bases at V and 5 bases at J, with 6 bases in the middle. Germline V gene sequence: CDR1 WNHNN, CDR2 SYGVQD (reference sequence). The CDR3 covers 12 residues. This CDR3 reads CASSGFHNEQFF. CDR3 nucleotides: TGCGCCAGCAGTGGGTTCCACAATGAGCAGTTCTTC.

This clonotype appeared many times. J is TRBJ1-2 and V is TRBV6-4; no clear D. This CDR3 has 15 residues. CDR1 MRHNA and CDR2 SNTAGT come from the germline V gene. Trimming left V 0 bases short and J 5 bases short, with 13 bases between. The CDR3 protein is CASSDSADTSYGYTF. The CDR3 bases are TGTGCCAGCAGTGACTCGGCGGATACCTCATATGGCTACACCTTC.

This clonotype counts as medium-sized. CDR3 amino acids: CATSKGQDRNQPQHF. The CDR3 region has the DNA TGTGCCACCAGCAAGGGACAGGATCGCAATCAGCCCCAGCATTTT. V gene TRBV15 combines with J gene TRBJ1-5; 8 bases fit TRBD1. Germline V gene data show CDR1 as LNHNV and CDR2 as YYDKDF (reference sequence). This CDR3 has 15 residues. With 4 bases clipped from V and 2 bases from J, the junction kept 4 bases outside the gene matches.

This clonotype appeared many times. The chain carries TRBV30 and TRBJ1-1; TRBD1 agrees at 7 bases. Germline-derived CDR1 and CDR2 are GTSNPN and SVGIG (reference sequence). Losses at the gene ends were 1 base for V and 5 bases for J; bases not matched to a gene: 4. The CDR3 runs 13 residues. This CDR3 reads CAWSGGGRTEAFF. The CDR3 DNA is TGTGCCTGGAGTGGAGGGGGCCGGACTGAAGCTTTCTTT.

The chain links TRBV28 to TRBJ2-7, with 10 bases fitting TRBD1. CDR1 and CDR2 (germline): MDHEN, SYDVKM. The CDR3 length is 15 residues. The trim removed 3 bases at V and 4 bases at J, leaving 6 bases unmatched. CDR3 DNA: TGTGCCAGCAGTTTCCAGGGACAGGGGAATTACGAGCAGTACTTC. The encoded protein is CASSFQGQGNYEQYF. Based on the CDR3 plus reference TRBV28 and TRBJ2-7, the full variable domain is DVKVTQSSRYLVKRTGEKVFLECVQDMDHENMFWYRQDPGLGLRLIYFSYDVKMKEKGDIPEGYSVSREKKERFSLILESASTNQTSMYLCASSFQGQGNYEQYFGPGTRLTVT.

This clonotype is termed medium-sized. The chain employs TRBV11-1 and TRBJ1-4, with D possibly being TRBD1 (5 bases). V lost 3 bases and J 5 bases, leaving 7 bases between the germline ends. The CDR3 length is 13 residues. Germline CDR1 reads SGHAT; CDR2 reads FQDESV (reference sequence). The CDR3 region is CASSFSGNEKLFF. CDR3 nucleotides: TGTGCCAGCAGCTTCTCAGGGAATGAAAAACTGTTTTTT.

This clonotype was detected ten times or more. J is TRBJ2-5 and V is TRBV25-1; 11 bases agree with TRBD2. CDR1 and CDR2 from the germline V gene are MGHDK and SYGVNS. The CDR3 is 14 residues long. V trimming: 6 bases; J trimming: 5 bases; junction bases outside the gene matches: 5. CDR3 sequence (DNA): TGTGCCAGCAGGGCTAGCGGGGGGTCGGAGACCCAGTACTTC. Translating gives CASRASGGSETQYF. Full variable domain (missing parts from reference TRBV25-1 and TRBJ2-5): EADIYQTPRYLVIGTGKKITLECSQTMGHDKMYWYQQDPGMELHLIHYSYGVNSTEKGDLSSESTVSRIRTEHFPLTLESARPSHTSQYLCASRASGGSETQYFGPGTRLLVL.

The J gene is TRBJ1-2, the V gene TRBV6-5, with 7 positions matching TRBD1. Germline V gene sequence: CDR1 MNHEY, CDR2 SVGAGI. The CDR3 runs 15 residues. The V segment lost 3 bases and the J segment 2 bases; nucleotides outside the gene matches: 6. Here the CDR3 reads CASSYGTAKNYGYTF. In DNA, the CDR3 is TGTGCCAGCAGTTATGGGACAGCGAAAAACTATGGCTACACCTTC.

This clonotype was seen repeatedly, ten times or more. The gene calls are TRBV6-6 and TRBJ1-1; possibly TRBD1 for D (6 bases). V gave up 5 bases and J gave up 3 bases, with 10 bases separating them. The CDR3 totals 13 residues. Germline V gene sequence: CDR1 MNHNY, CDR2 SVGAGI (reference sequence). The CDR3 reads CASSQKGDTEAFF. The CDR3 coding sequence is TGTGCCAGCAGTCAAAAGGGGGACACTGAAGCTTTCTTT.

This clonotype is medium-sized (0.01 to 0.1%) within its sample. The chain links TRBV3-1 to TRBJ1-1, with D unresolved. The CDR3 is 13 amino acids. CDR1 and CDR2 from the germline V gene are LGHDT and YNNKEL (reference sequence). Trimming took 1 base from V and 1 from J, leaving 4 bases between them. The CDR3 is CASSQGGNTEAFF. CDR3 nucleotide sequence: TGTGCCAGCAGCCAAGGCGGGAACACTGAAGCTTTCTTT.

This clonotype appeared many times. The chain combines TRBV7-2 with TRBJ1-4, with 10 bases aligning to TRBD1. The V gene's germline CDR1 is SGHTA and CDR2 FQGNSA. V lost 5 bases, J lost 8 bases, and 8 bases stayed unmatched. The length of the CDR3 is 15 residues. The CDR3 sequence is CASSQIDRGREKLFF. The CDR3 nucleotides read TGTGCCAGCAGCCAAATAGACAGGGGGCGAGAAAAACTGTTTTTT.

This clonotype was picked up many times. The chain couples TRBV2 to TRBJ2-2; a possible D gene is TRBD1 (5 bases). V shed 1 base and J shed 7 bases, with 16 bases lying between them. The CDR3 totals 16 residues. Germline V gives CDR1 SNHLY, CDR2 FYNNEI. The CDR3 nucleotides read TGTGCCAGCAGTGAAGACCAGTTGGGGCCCAGCGGGGAGCTGTTTTTT. It translates to CASSEDQLGPSGELFF.